These 22 T cell receptor beta chains came from one sample sequenced in a study of T-cell memory formation after mild COVID-19. TCRdb re-derived calls from the 5' RACE reads in MiXCR, one entry per CDR3 protein. This table holds around 210,000 distinct CDR3 sequences, 9% to 10% found once. The sequencing input was PBMCs or a T cell subset sorted from them (not recorded which). Source of these receptors: a young man who had mild COVID-19 (a few samples of this study predate the infection). Cell type and time point are not known.

The J gene is TRBJ2-5, the V gene TRBV5-1; D might be TRBD2 (7 bases). The CDR3 is 15 amino acids. From germline, CDR1 is SGHRS and CDR2 YFSETQ. The V end was cut by 2 bases, the J end by 1 base, with 12 bases between. CDR3 in amino acids: CASSFEGGVQETQYF. CDR3 DNA sequence: TGCGCCAGCAGCTTCGAGGGGGGGGTCCAAGAGACCCAGTACTTC.

This clonotype was recorded a few times. The chain recombines TRBV10-1 with TRBJ2-3; 7 nucleotides agree with TRBD1. V shed 6 bases, J shed 2 bases, and the junction held 5 bases outside the gene matches. Per germline, CDR1 WNHNN and CDR2 SYGVQD (reference sequence). The CDR3 is 14 amino acids. CDR3 DNA sequence: TGCGCCAGCAGCTCAGGGGGTACCACAGATACGCAGTATTTT. Translated, it gives CASSSGGTTDTQYF.

This clonotype was found a few times. The CDR3 spells CASSLVGRFTGELFF. The CDR3 DNA follows: TGTGCCAGCAGCTTGGTCGGGCGTTTCACCGGGGAGCTGTTTTTT. The chain carries TRBV5-6 and TRBJ2-2, with D unclear. Trimming pared 0 bases from V and 4 bases from J, leaving 10 bases between. The germline CDR1 and CDR2 sequences are SGHDT and YYEEEE. CDR3 length equals 15 residues.

The genes are TRBV5-4 and TRBJ2-3, with D maybe TRBD2 (8 bases). Trimming took 4 bases from V and 5 from J, leaving 26 bases between them. The germline V gene encodes CDR1 SGHNT and CDR2 YYREEE (reference sequence). CDR3 length: 18 residues. As DNA, the CDR3 is TGTGCCAGCAGCGAAGGGGGCGTCGGCGGGGGGCTTTTAGATACGCAGTATTTT. Translated, it gives CASSEGGVGGGLLDTQYF.

This clonotype appeared a few times. The chain employs TRBV5-4 and TRBJ1-5; the D is unclear. CDR1 is SGHNT, CDR2 YYREEE, per germline (reference sequence). The CDR3 has 12 amino acids. Trimming stripped 1 base from V and 7 bases from J, with 6 bases between. The CDR3 bases are TGTGCCAGCAGCTTGCATGGACAGCCCCAGCATTTT. Protein product: CASSLHGQPQHF.

The V and J genes are TRBV10-1 and TRBJ2-7, with 7 bases lining up with TRBD2. V lost 3 bases and J lost 2; bases outside the gene matches: 7. Germline V gene data show CDR1 as WNHNN and CDR2 as SYGVQD (reference sequence). This CDR3 comprises 15 residues. CDR3 nucleotide sequence: TGCGCCAGCAGTGATAGTCCGGGGACTACCTACGAGCAGTACTTC. This encodes CASSDSPGTTYEQYF.

V is TRBV28 and J is TRBJ1-4; 9 positions match TRBD1. Trimming took 3 bases from V and 8 from J; bases not matched to a gene: 22. CDR1 and CDR2 from the germline V gene are MDHEN and SYDVKM. The CDR3 length is 20 residues. The CDR3 is CASSLGGTGFLVGSQEKLFF. CDR3 nucleotide sequence: TGTGCCAGCAGTTTGGGGGGGACAGGGTTCTTAGTAGGATCCCAAGAAAAACTGTTTTTT.

The sample holds a few counts of this clonotype. The rearrangement joins TRBV3-1 to TRBJ1-5; D possibly corresponds to TRBD1 (6 bases). The CDR3 has 15 amino acids. Trimming removed 0 bases from V and 2 bases from J, with 8 bases in between. Germline V CDR1 and CDR2: LGHDT, YNNKEL (reference sequence). CDR3 protein: CASSQDSGGNQPQHF. CDR3 DNA sequence: TGTGCCAGCAGCCAAGATTCAGGGGGCAATCAGCCCCAGCATTTT.

This clonotype occurred many times. The chain joins TRBV4-2 to TRBJ2-2; TRBD1 matches 9 bases. This CDR3 comprises 16 residues. V lost 4 bases, J lost 3 bases, and 6 bases stayed unmatched. CDR1 is LGHNA, CDR2 YNFKEQ, per germline. The CDR3 reads CASSRGQGQDTGELFF. CDR3 coding DNA: TGTGCCAGCAGCCGGGGACAGGGCCAAGACACCGGGGAGCTGTTTTTT.

This clonotype was counted only a few times. This chain joins TRBV20-1 and TRBJ1-3; possible D gene TRBD1, 6 bases. The CDR3 totals 12 residues. The germline CDR1 and CDR2 sequences are DFQATT and SNEGSKA (reference sequence). Trimming left V 6 bases short and J 4 bases short, with 10 bases between. CDR3 region: CSAHGTGNTIYF. For the CDR3, the DNA is TGCAGTGCACACGGGACAGGAAACACCATATATTTT.

The genes are TRBV6-2 or TRBV6-3 and TRBJ2-7, with D maybe TRBD2 (5 bases). Trimming cost V 4 bases and J 5 bases, with 9 bases left between them. The CDR3 is made up of 12 amino acids. CDR1 and CDR2 from the germline V gene are MNHEY and SVGEGT. CDR3 sequence reads: CASSSRVDEQYV. CDR3 in DNA: TGTGCCAGCAGTTCGCGGGTTGACGAGCAGTACGTC.

This clonotype has more than one count but fewer than ten. The chain is built from TRBV20-1 and TRBJ2-5; 12 bases map to TRBD1. The CDR3 spans 13 residues. Germline lookup yields CDR1 DFQATT and CDR2 SNEGSKA (reference sequence). J was trimmed by 7 bases and V by 3 bases; bases with no gene match: 3. CDR3 amino acids: CSARGTGGRTQYF. In DNA form, the CDR3 reads TGCAGTGCTAGGGGGACAGGGGGCCGGACCCAGTACTTC.

CDR3 nucleotide sequence: TGCAGTGCGTCTAGACGGGGGGACACAGATACGCAGTATTTT. Amino acid sequence: CSASRRGDTDTQYF. The chain joins TRBV20-1 to TRBJ2-3; 7 bases are a match to TRBD2. The CDR3 consists of 14 residues. V shed 6 bases, J shed 2 bases, and the junction held 8 bases outside the gene matches. Looked up from germline, CDR1 is DFQATT and CDR2 is SNEGSKA (reference sequence).

Concerning this clonotype itself: An end of the junction differs from the germline gene, which may be a read error. CDR3 nucleotide sequence: TGTGCCAGCAGCCGACCTTCCGGGATTTACACCGAAGCTTTCTTT. It codes for CASSRPSGIYTEAFF. The V call is TRBV11-2, the J call TRBJ1-1; D ambiguous. CDR1 is SGHAT, CDR2 FQNNGV, per germline. CDR3 length equals 15 residues.

The chain links TRBV5-1 to TRBJ2-7; maybe TRBD1 (5 bases). V lost 0 bases, J lost 2 bases, and 12 bases lay in between. Germline V lookup: CDR1 SGHRS, CDR2 YFSETQ. CDR3 size: 15 residues. CDR3 bases: TGCGCCAGCAGCTTGGATTCGCAGGGCCCCTACGAGCAGTACTTC. The encoded protein is CASSLDSQGPYEQYF.

This clonotype has only a few counts. The chain recombines TRBV20-1 with TRBJ1-5, with D possibly matching TRBD1 (6 bases). Germline-derived CDR1 and CDR2 are DFQATT and SNEGSKA (reference sequence). V was shortened by 1 base and J by 4 bases, with 8 bases between the two germline ends. The CDR3 has 13 amino acids. The CDR3 is CSARGTVNQPQHF. In nucleotides, the CDR3 is TGCAGTGCTAGAGGGACAGTTAATCAGCCCCAGCATTTT.

This clonotype was seen a handful of times. This chain connects TRBV3-1 to TRBJ1-2, with D perhaps TRBD1 (5 bases). With 1 base removed from V and 8 bases from J, the gap between germline ends came to 8 bases. The CDR3 consists of 12 residues. Germline CDR1 and CDR2: LGHDT and YNNKEL (reference sequence). The CDR3 bases are TGTGCCAGCAGCCAAGCGCGACAGGGCTACACCTTC. Translated, it gives CASSQARQGYTF.

Only a few counts were recorded for this clonotype. The chain joins TRBV7-2 to TRBJ1-2, with 8 bases identical to TRBD1. V dropped 11 bases and J dropped 4; count of bases not matched to a gene: 6. This CDR3 is built from 12 residues. Germline CDR1 and CDR2: SGHTA and FQGNSA. The CDR3 DNA reads TGTGCCCGGCCGCAGGGGGCCTATGGCTACACCTTC. This translates into CARPQGAYGYTF.

The V call is TRBV11-1, the J call TRBJ2-3; 9 nucleotides match TRBD2. The J segment lost 6 bases and the V segment lost 8 bases, leaving 6 bases of the junction unmatched. Germline-derived CDR1 and CDR2 are SGHAT and FQDESV (reference sequence). The CDR3 runs 13 residues. The CDR3 sequence: CASGLALSDTQYF. The CDR3 DNA follows: TGTGCCAGCGGACTAGCGTTGTCGGATACGCAGTATTTT.

There are many counts of this clonotype. The chain combines TRBV5-1 with TRBJ1-6; D is ambiguous. Germline loops: CDR1 SGHRS, CDR2 YFSETQ. Trimming took 0 bases from V and 6 from J, leaving 10 bases between them. CDR3 size: 15 residues. The CDR3 spells CASSLERPSNSPLHF. Here the CDR3 DNA reads TGCGCCAGCAGCTTGGAACGGCCAAGTAATTCACCCCTCCACTTT.

Only a few counts were recorded for this clonotype. CDR3 sequence: CASSYGGSFTEAFF. DNA of the CDR3: TGTGCCAGCAGTTACGGGGGGAGTTTCACTGAAGCTTTCTTT. This rearrangement joins TRBV6-2 or TRBV6-3 to TRBJ1-1; possible D gene TRBD1, 5 bases. CDR3 length: 14 amino acids. Trimming cost V 2 bases and J 4 bases, with 11 bases left between them. CDR1 is MNHEY and CDR2 is SVGEGT in the germline V gene.

The V and J genes are TRBV6-5 and TRBJ2-4; the match to TRBD1 covers 9 bases. The CDR3 is 14 amino acids. Unmatched junction bases numbered 3, after V lost 2 bases and J lost 7 bases. Germline values: CDR1 MNHEY, CDR2 SVGAGI. The CDR3 bases are TGTGCCAGCAGTTACGGGACAGGGTCGAACATTCAGTACTTC. Translation gives CASSYGTGSNIQYF.